This TCR beta chain was identified during a study of early T cells in non-severe SARS-CoV-2 infection (dated by TCRdb to about 2021). Regarding the study in general: Bulk RNA from unsorted whole blood was used for TCR sequencing, so alpha and beta chains could not be paired. Study-wide findings and limitations: VDJdb matching was skewed toward anti-spike CD8 responses, so virus-specific expansions were likely underestimated and private and CD4 specificities were missed.

A case-control design nested within a healthcare worker cohort in London, UK, was used, with weekly nasopharyngeal swab PCR tests and blood sampling performed. Healthcare workers were recruited between 23 and 31 March 2020, during the week of the UK lockdown, and were followed weekly for up to roughly 15 weeks. Libraries were built with 5' RACE. Sequenced using a NextSeq 500. The TCR library protocol attached unique molecular identifiers to individual cDNA molecules to correct for sequencing error and PCR bias. Sequencing covered both TCR alpha and beta chains, and within each sample the abundances of alpha and beta sequences were tightly co-correlated. The authors' analysis ran thus. V gene, J gene and CDR3 annotation of TCR sequences was performed with Decombinator V4. Expanded TCRs were defined as changing significantly between any two time points under a Poisson model with p below 0.0001. TCR abundances were normalised to the total number of TCRs sequenced in each sample and reported as counts per million. A search of VDJdb, accessed on 1 November 2021, was run for TCRs annotated to CMV, EBV and SARS-CoV-2, with TCRs annotated for multiple antigens excluded. The public reads were reprocessed in TCRdb via fastp at Q25 and MiXCR, keeping in-frame beta chains. Every distinct CDR3 protein forms one entry, paired with its most common genes and DNA. The V and J calls shown here were made by TCRdb, not taken from the authors' results. Across this sample there are approximately 76,000 distinct CDR3 sequences, with approximately 10% seen only once. The ten largest clones capture 4.7% of the sample.

As to this clonotype: Its binding antigen is unknown. The input lacks base qualities; no much larger clone sits a single base away.

This TCR was recovered from an adult who was a healthcare worker with PCR-confirmed SARS-CoV-2 infection or an uninfected control (not recorded which). The specimen sequenced was whole blood.

The sequenced DNA is TGTGCCAGCAGCAGGGGAAGTTCACCCCTCCACTTT. Translated, this gives CASSRGSSPLHF. The chain joins TRBV3-1 to TRBJ1-6; the best D guess is TRBD1, with 5 bases matching. V loses 5 bases, J loses 9 bases, and the germline ends lie 8 bases apart. As encoded in the germline V gene (reference sequence), CDR1 is LGHDT while CDR2 is YNNKEL. The CDR3 runs 12 residues from the cysteine to the phenylalanine. Just CDR3 DNA is preserved here, 36 bases in frame from base 1.